The present T cell receptor beta chain was sequenced within a study of shared clonotypes between healthy human individuals. Trimming shortened V by 0 bases and J by 0 bases, and 13 bases separated the two germline ends. The CDR3 loop spans 16 amino acids. Germline CDR1 is SGDLS and CDR2 is YYNGEE. Only in-frame clones appear in the TCRdb table, and some are missing; sequencing was by immunoSEQ multiplex PCR. Of about 2.4 million clones listed, 80% to 95% were seen once; the top ten hold around 0.4%. Division of CD4+ cells produced a CD45RA+ naive subset and a CD45RA-negative memory subset. The rearrangement links TRBV9 to TRBJ2-7; perhaps TRBD1 as D (6 bases). This clonotype was obtained from a man aged 18 to 35 in good health. Some clones in this sample may be carry-over from other donors' samples. Sequencing was carried out using naive CD4+ T cells from PBMCs. This sample's subset: CD45RA+ positively selected. CDR3 in DNA: TGTGCCAGCAGCGTAGATGCAAGGGGGAACTCCTACGAGCAGTACTTC. Translated, it gives CASSVDARGNSYEQYF.